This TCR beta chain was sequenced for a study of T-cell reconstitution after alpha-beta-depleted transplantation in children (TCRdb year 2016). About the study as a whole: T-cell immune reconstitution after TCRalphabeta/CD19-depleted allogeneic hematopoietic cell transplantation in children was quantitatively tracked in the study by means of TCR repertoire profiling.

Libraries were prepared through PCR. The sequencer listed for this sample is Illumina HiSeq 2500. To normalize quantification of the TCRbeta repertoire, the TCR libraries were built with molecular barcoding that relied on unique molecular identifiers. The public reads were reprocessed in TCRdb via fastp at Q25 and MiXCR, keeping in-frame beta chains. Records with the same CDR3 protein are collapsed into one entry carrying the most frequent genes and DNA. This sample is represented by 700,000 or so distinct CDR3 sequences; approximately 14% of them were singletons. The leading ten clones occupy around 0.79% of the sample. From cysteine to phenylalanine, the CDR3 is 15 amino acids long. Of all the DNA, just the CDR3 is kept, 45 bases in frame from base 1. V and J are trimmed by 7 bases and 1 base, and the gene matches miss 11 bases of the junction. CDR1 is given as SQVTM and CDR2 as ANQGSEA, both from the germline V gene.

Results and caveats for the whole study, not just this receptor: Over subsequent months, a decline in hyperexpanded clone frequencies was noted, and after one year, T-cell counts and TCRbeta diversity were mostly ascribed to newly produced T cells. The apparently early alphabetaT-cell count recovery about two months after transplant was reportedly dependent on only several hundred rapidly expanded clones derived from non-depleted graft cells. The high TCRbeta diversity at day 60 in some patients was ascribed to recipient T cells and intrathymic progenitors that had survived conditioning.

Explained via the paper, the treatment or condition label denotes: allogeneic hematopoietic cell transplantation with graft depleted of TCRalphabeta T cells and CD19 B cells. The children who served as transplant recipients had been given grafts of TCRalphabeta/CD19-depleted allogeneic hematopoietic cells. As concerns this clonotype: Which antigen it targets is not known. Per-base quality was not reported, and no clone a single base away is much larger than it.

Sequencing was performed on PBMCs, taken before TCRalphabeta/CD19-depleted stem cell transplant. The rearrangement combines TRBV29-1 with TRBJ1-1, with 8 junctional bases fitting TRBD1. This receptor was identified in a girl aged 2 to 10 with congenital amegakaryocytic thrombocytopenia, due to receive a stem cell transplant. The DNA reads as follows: TGCAGCGCGGACAGGGAAGTAGTGGGGAACACTGAAGCTTTCTTT. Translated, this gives CSADREVVGNTEAFF.